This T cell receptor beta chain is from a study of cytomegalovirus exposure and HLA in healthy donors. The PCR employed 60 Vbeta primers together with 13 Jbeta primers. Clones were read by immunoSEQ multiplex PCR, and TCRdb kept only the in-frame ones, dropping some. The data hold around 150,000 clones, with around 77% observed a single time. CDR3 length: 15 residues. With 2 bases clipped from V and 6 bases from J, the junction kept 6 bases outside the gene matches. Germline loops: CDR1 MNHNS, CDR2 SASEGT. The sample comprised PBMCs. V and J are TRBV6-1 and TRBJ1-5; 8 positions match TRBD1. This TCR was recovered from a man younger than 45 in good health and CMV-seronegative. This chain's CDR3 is CASSEWAGGGQPQHF. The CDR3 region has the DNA TGTGCCAGCAGTGAATGGGCAGGGGGCGGTCAGCCCCAGCATTTT.